These 6 T cell receptor beta chains were all obtained from the same sample, sequenced in a study of cytomegalovirus exposure and HLA in healthy donors. The PCR employed 60 Vbeta primers together with 13 Jbeta primers. Assay: immunoSEQ multiplex PCR; the TCRdb copy retains only in-frame clones and omits some. The table has approximately 140,000 clones, roughly three quarters seen once. The sequencing input was PBMCs. The receptors derive from a man between 18 and 29 years old in good health and CMV-seronegative.

The sample holds a few counts of this clone. For the CDR3, the DNA is TGTGCCAGTATAAACCGTACGGGGACTGAAGCTTTCTTT. Its protein is CASINRTGTEAFF. This chain joins TRBV2 and TRBJ1-1; no clear D gene. V lost 9 bases and J 5 bases, leaving 16 bases between the germline ends. The CDR3 consists of 13 residues. Germline V gene sequence: CDR1 SNHLY, CDR2 FYNNEI.

The chain carries TRBV23-1 and TRBJ1-2; TRBD1 matches at 10 bases. TRBV23-1 is given ORF status, its function remaining uncertain. J gave up 1 base and V 3 bases, and 17 bases lay outside the gene matches. The CDR3 length is 20 residues. CDR3: CASSQLEFPGQGPHNYGYTF. The CDR3 DNA reads as TGCGCCAGCAGTCAGCTCGAATTTCCGGGACAGGGGCCACATAACTATGGCTACACCTTC.

This clone was seen only once. The V gene is TRBV7-9, the J gene TRBJ2-2; D might be TRBD2 (5 bases). Per germline, CDR1 SEHNR and CDR2 FQNEAQ (reference sequence). CDR3 size: 15 residues. V gave up 1 base and J gave up 2 bases, with 8 bases separating them. The chain's CDR3 is CASSLDRGNTGELFF. In DNA form, the CDR3 reads TGTGCCAGCAGCTTAGATCGGGGAAACACCGGGGAGCTGTTTTTT.

This chain joins TRBV29-1 and TRBJ1-1; TRBD1 agrees at 9 bases. The trim removed 6 bases at V and 1 base at J, leaving 6 bases unmatched. The CDR3 runs to 14 residues. Germline V lookup: CDR1 SQVTM, CDR2 ANQGSEA. CDR3: CSVRGTGWNTEAFF. The CDR3 DNA reads TGCAGCGTGAGGGGGACAGGGTGGAACACTGAAGCTTTCTTT. The full variable domain, its missing parts supplied by reference TRBV29-1 and TRBJ1-1, is SAVISQKPSRDICQRGTSLTIQCQVDSQVTMMFWYRQQPGQSLTLIATANQGSEATYESGFVIDKFPISRPNLTFSTLTVSNMSPEDSSIYLCSVRGTGWNTEAFFGQGTRLTVV.

Concerning this clone: Mismatch with germline at one junction end may stem from a read error. This rearrangement joins TRBV7-9 to TRBJ1-1; 7 bases are a match to TRBD1. This CDR3 is built from 18 residues. CDR1 is SEHNR, CDR2 FQNEAQ, per germline (reference sequence). The CDR3 bases are TGTTCCAGCAGCCCTCAAGCGGGGGACAGACTGATGCACACTGAAGCTTTCTTT. Protein: CSSSPQAGDRLMHTEAFF.

The chain links TRBV19 to TRBJ1-5, with 8 bases that match TRBD1. This CDR3 has 14 amino acids. Germline loops: CDR1 LNHDA, CDR2 SQIVND (reference sequence). V shed 5 bases and J 6 bases; nucleotides not matched to a gene: 6. CDR3 amino acids: CASSPGGSGQPQHF. Written as DNA, the CDR3 is TGTGCCAGTAGTCCAGGGGGCTCGGGTCAGCCCCAGCATTTT.